These T cell receptor beta chains were read from a single sample in a study of vaccination and CD4 T cells after COVID-19. In TCRdb, the PCR reads were re-called with MiXCR into one record per CDR3 protein. The profile shows under 30,000 distinct CDR3 sequences, roughly 41% of them singletons. These receptors have no identified antigens. The sequencing here drew on CD4+ T cells from blood, cultured in vitro, taken about 7 months after SARS-CoV-2 vaccination. The receptors shown here come from a human donor who had recovered from COVID-19. Each CDR3 is given with its conserved first and last residue. A D gene is named only where the DNA matches it firmly. A row's size may be missing; if present it is once, few, many or a size class.

TGCAGTGCTAGAGTAACGGGTGGTAACTATGGCTACACCTTC CSARVTGGNYGYTF TRBV20-1 few TRBJ1-2 NA
TGTGCCAGCTCACCACCTAGCGGGAGGGAGACCCAGTACTTC CASSPPSGRETQYF TRBV18 NA TRBJ2-5 TRBD2
TGTGCCAGCAGCAGATATAGCAATCAGCCCCAGCATTTT CASSRYSNQPQHF TRBV28 NA TRBJ1-5 NA
TGCGCCAGGGGACACCTAGCGGAAGAGACCCAGTACTTC CARGHLAEETQYF TRBV10-1 few TRBJ2-5 NA
TGCAGTGCCGTTGGTACGAATATCCAAGAGACCCAGTACTTC CSAVGTNIQETQYF TRBV20-1 NA TRBJ2-5 NA
TGTGCCAGCAGCTCGACAGTCGATGGCTACACCTTC CASSSTVDGYTF TRBV7-9 NA TRBJ1-2 NA
TGTGCCACCAGCAAAAACGATTGGCGGGACGGGGACAATGAGCAGTTCTTC CATSKNDWRDGDNEQFF TRBV15 few TRBJ2-1 NA
TGTGCCAGCTACGGGGGGACTAGCGGGAGAGGTCGAGAGACCCAGTACTTC CASYGGTSGRGRETQYF TRBV2 NA TRBJ2-5 TRBD2
TGCAGTGCTAGTCTCAGGGACGAGCAGTACTTC CSASLRDEQYF TRBV20-1 NA TRBJ2-7 NA
TGTGCCACCAGTGATGGGACTAGCGCCTACGAGCAGTACTTC CATSDGTSAYEQYF TRBV24-1 medium-sized TRBJ2-7 TRBD2
TGTGCCAGCAGCTCCTCAATACAGGACTACGCGGCTTTTTTC CASSSSIQDYAAFF TRBV7-9 NA TRBJ2-7 NA
TGTGCCAGCAGTGTAGGACTATCCGAAGAGACCCAGTACTTC CASSVGLSEETQYF TRBV28 NA TRBJ2-5 NA
TGTGCCAGCAGTCTGACTGGCGGGGGGAACCAAGAGACCCAGTACTTC CASSLTGGGNQETQYF TRBV27 NA TRBJ2-5 TRBD2
TGTGCCAGCAGTTCCCCGGGACAGATCTCCTATAATTCACCCCTCCACTTT CASSSPGQISYNSPLHF TRBV28 NA TRBJ1-6 TRBD1
TGTGCCAGCGGACAGGGTTCCTATAATTCACCCCTCCACTTT CASGQGSYNSPLHF TRBV7-6 few TRBJ1-6 TRBD1
TGTGCCAGCAGCGTGACAGGCACAGATACGCAGTATTTT CASSVTGTDTQYF TRBV7-3 few TRBJ2-3 NA
TGTGCCACCGGATCTTCACCCTACGAGCAGTACTTC CATGSSPYEQYF TRBV24-1 NA TRBJ2-7 NA
TGCAGTGCTGGGGGATTAGCGGGAGCGAGGGACGAGCAGTACTTC CSAGGLAGARDEQYF TRBV20-1 NA TRBJ2-7 TRBD2
TGTGCCAGCAGTTACCCGAGGGGGCATAGCTATGGCTACACCTTC CASSYPRGHSYGYTF TRBV6-5 NA TRBJ1-2 TRBD1
TGTGCCAGCACCCCGACAGGCCCCTTGGGCACTGAAGCTTTCTTT CASTPTGPLGTEAFF TRBV7-6 NA TRBJ1-1 NA
TGTGCCAGCAGTTTCGTAGGGGTGAATACGCAGTATTTT CASSFVGVNTQYF TRBV28 few TRBJ2-3 NA
TGTGCCAGCAGCTTTCTTGGATTGGAGACCCAGTACTTC CASSFLGLETQYF TRBV7-2 NA TRBJ2-5 NA
TGTGCCAGCAGTGCTCCGGGACATAAGTCCTACGAGCAGTACTTC CASSAPGHKSYEQYF TRBV12-3/TRBV12-4 once TRBJ2-7 NA
TGCAGTGCACTTAACAGGGGGTTTGGGACCACTGAAGCTTTCTTT CSALNRGFGTTEAFF TRBV20-1 NA TRBJ1-1 TRBD1
TGTGCCAGCAGAGGAGTTAGCACAGATACGCAGTATTTT CASRGVSTDTQYF TRBV6-1 NA TRBJ2-3 NA
TGTGCCAGCAGCTTCTCGGGAGAAGCGCAGTATTTT CASSFSGEAQYF TRBV7-2 medium-sized TRBJ2-3 NA
TGTGCCAGCCTGCAGAAGCGAGGTGAGCAGTTCTTC CASLQKRGEQFF TRBV6-1 NA TRBJ2-1 NA
TGCGCCAGCAGCCAAGGTCTAGCTAGCCGTTACGAGCAGTACTTC CASSQGLASRYEQYF TRBV4-3 NA TRBJ2-7 NA
TGTGCCAGCAGGTTACCGGGACAGCGGGGCTACACCTTC CASRLPGQRGYTF TRBV7-3 NA TRBJ1-2 TRBD1
TGCGCCAGCAGTCCCATATCAGGGAACACTGAAGCTTTCTTT CASSPISGNTEAFF TRBV10-2 NA TRBJ1-1 NA
TGTGCCACCACTCACCCACGGGGCTACACCTTC CATTHPRGYTF TRBV24-1 NA TRBJ1-2 NA
TGCGCCAGCAGCCTTCGGACTAGGAGCTCCTACGAGCAGTACTTC CASSLRTRSSYEQYF TRBV5-8 NA TRBJ2-7 TRBD2
TGTGCCAGCAGTTACTCGAGCTGGCTAGCTGGTGAGACCCAGTACTTC CASSYSSWLAGETQYF TRBV6-5 few TRBJ2-5 NA
TGTGCCAGCAGTTTTGACAGTCTTGGCTACACCTTC CASSFDSLGYTF TRBV28 few TRBJ1-2 NA
TGCAGTGCTAGTAAATCTGCGGGGGGGAACACTGAAGCTTTCTTT CSASKSAGGNTEAFF TRBV20-1 NA TRBJ1-1 NA
TGCAGTGCTAGGGACCCCTTAGATAGCAATCAGCCCCAGCATTTT CSARDPLDSNQPQHF TRBV20-1 NA TRBJ1-5 NA
TGTGCCAGCAGCTTAGGGGCAGATTCGACAGATACGCAGTATTTT CASSLGADSTDTQYF TRBV7-9 NA TRBJ2-3 NA
TGCAGTGCGGAGAATGGAATGGCGGATACGCAGTATTTT CSAENGMADTQYF TRBV20-1 medium-sized TRBJ2-3 NA
TGTGCCAGCAGCTTTGGGGTTACCAATGAGCAGTTCTTC CASSFGVTNEQFF TRBV7-2 few TRBJ2-1 NA
TGTGCCAGCAGTTACGACTTAACCTACGAGCAGTACTTC CASSYDLTYEQYF TRBV6-5 NA TRBJ2-7 NA
TGTGCCAGCAGTGAAGCGTATACAGGGCTGCAGTTCTTC CASSEAYTGLQFF TRBV6-1 NA TRBJ2-1 NA
TGTGCCAGCAGTGAAGGACGCGGGAGGGCCTTCGGTGAGCAGTTCTTC CASSEGRGRAFGEQFF TRBV6-1 NA TRBJ2-1 TRBD2